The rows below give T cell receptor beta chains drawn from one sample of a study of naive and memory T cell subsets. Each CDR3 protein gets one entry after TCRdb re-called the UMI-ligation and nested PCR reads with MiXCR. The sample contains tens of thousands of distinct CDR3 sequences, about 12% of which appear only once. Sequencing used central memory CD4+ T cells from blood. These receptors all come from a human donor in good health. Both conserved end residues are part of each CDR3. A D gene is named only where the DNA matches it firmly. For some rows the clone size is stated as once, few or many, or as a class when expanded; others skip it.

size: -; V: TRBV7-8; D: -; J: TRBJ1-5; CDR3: CASSLDSLRLRQPQHF; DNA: TGTGCCAGCAGCTTAGACAGTCTACGGCTTCGGCAGCCCCAGCATTTT
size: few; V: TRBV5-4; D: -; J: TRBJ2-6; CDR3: CASKSDSGANVLTF; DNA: TGTGCCAGCAAATCTGACTCTGGGGCCAACGTCCTGACTTTC
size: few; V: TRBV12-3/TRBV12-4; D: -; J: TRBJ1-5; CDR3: CASSPYSSNQPQHF; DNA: TGTGCCAGCAGTCCCTACAGTAGCAATCAGCCCCAGCATTTT
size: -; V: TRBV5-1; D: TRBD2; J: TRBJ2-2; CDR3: CASSLSGSITGELFF; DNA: TGCGCCAGCAGCTTAAGCGGGAGTATCACCGGGGAGCTGTTTTTT
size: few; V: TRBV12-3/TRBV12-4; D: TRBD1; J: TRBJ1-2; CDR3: CASSLKGAYGYTF; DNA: TGTGCCAGCAGTTTGAAGGGGGCGTATGGCTACACCTTC
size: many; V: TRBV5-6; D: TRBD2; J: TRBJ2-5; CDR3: CASSLRRTSGQETQYF; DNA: TGTGCCAGCAGCTTAAGGCGCACTAGCGGACAAGAGACCCAGTACTTC
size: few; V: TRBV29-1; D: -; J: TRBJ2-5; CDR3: CSVRAGVIETQYF; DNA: TGCAGCGTTAGGGCTGGGGTAATAGAGACCCAGTACTTC
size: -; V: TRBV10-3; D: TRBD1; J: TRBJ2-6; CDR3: CAIIGQGSSGANVLTF; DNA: TGTGCCATCATAGGACAGGGAAGCTCTGGGGCCAACGTCCTGACTTTC
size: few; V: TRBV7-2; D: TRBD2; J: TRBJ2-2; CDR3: CASSLRREGSGELFF; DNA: TGTGCCAGCAGCTTGAGGCGGGAGGGTTCCGGGGAGCTGTTTTTT
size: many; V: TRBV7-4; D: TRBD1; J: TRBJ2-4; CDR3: CASSSDRGKPKNIQYF; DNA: TGTGCCAGCAGCTCCGACAGGGGCAAGCCCAAAAACATTCAGTACTTC
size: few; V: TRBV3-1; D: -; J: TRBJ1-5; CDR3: CASSQDSFGQPQHF; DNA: TGTGCCAGCAGCCAAGATTCCTTCGGGCAGCCCCAGCATTTT
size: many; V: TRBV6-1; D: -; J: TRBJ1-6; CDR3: CASSDLSSPLHF; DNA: TGTGCCAGCAGTGACCTGTCTTCACCCCTCCACTTT
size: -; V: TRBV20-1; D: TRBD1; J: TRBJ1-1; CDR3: CSADRDSLNTEAFF; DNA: TGCAGTGCTGATCGGGACAGTTTGAACACTGAAGCTTTCTTT
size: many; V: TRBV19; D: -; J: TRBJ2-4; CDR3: CASSIGADQYF; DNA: TGTGCCAGTAGTATAGGGGCGGATCAGTACTTC
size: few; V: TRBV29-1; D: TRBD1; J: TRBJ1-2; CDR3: CSVPTTGIYGYTF; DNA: TGCAGCGTTCCTACGACAGGGATCTATGGCTACACCTTC
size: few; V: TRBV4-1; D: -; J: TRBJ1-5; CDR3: CASSQDWGQPQHF; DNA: TGCGCCAGCAGCCAAGATTGGGGTCAGCCCCAGCATTTT
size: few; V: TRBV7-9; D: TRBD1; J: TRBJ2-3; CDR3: CASSLAHGQGYGTDTQYF; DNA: TGTGCCAGCAGCTTAGCGCATGGACAGGGGTACGGCACAGATACGCAGTATTTT
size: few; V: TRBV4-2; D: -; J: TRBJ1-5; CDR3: CASSQVRGNQPQHF; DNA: TGTGCCAGCAGCCAAGTCAGAGGCAATCAGCCCCAGCATTTT
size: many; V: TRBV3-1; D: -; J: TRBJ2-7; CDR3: CASSQGTTSYEQYF; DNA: TGTGCCAGCAGCCAAGGGACTACATCCTACGAGCAGTACTTC
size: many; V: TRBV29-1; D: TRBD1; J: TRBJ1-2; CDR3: CSVGQDYGYTF; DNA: TGCAGCGTCGGACAGGACTATGGCTACACCTTC
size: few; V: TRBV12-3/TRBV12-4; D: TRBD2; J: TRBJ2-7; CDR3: CASSFDSGRTYEQYF; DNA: TGTGCCAGCAGTTTCGATAGCGGGAGAACCTACGAGCAGTACTTC
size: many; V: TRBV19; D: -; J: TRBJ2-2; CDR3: CASRSVSSNTGELFF; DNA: TGTGCCAGTAGAAGCGTCTCCTCGAACACCGGGGAGCTGTTTTTT
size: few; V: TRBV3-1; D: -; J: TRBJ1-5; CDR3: CASSQNTPGPQHF; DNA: TGTGCCAGCAGCCAAAATACGCCAGGTCCCCAGCATTTT
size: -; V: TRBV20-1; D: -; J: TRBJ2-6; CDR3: CSARRPSESSGANVLTF; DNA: TGCAGTGCGAGGCGGCCCAGCGAGAGCTCTGGGGCCAACGTCCTGACTTTC
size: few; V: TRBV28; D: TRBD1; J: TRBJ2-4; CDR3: CASSLPTGGASKNIQYF; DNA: TGTGCCAGCAGTCTACCTACAGGGGGCGCGTCCAAAAACATTCAGTACTTC
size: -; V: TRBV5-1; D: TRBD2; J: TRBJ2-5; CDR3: CASSSAISGRASQETQYF; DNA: TGCGCCAGCAGCTCAGCGATCAGCGGGAGGGCCTCCCAAGAGACCCAGTACTTC
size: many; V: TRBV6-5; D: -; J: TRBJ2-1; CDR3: CASRTDRESRGLTLFNEQFF; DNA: TGTGCCAGCAGAACAGACAGGGAGAGTAGGGGACTAACCCTCTTCAATGAGCAGTTCTTC
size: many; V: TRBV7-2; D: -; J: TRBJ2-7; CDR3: CASSLAETYEQYF; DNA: TGTGCCAGCAGCCTGGCGGAGACCTACGAGCAGTACTTC
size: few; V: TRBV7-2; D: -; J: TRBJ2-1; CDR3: CASSLLQYNEQFF; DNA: TGTGCCAGCAGCTTATTGCAATACAATGAGCAGTTCTTC
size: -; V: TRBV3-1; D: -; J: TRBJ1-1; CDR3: CASSQGGAAFF; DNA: TGTGCCAGCAGCCAAGGAGGTGCGGCTTTCTTT
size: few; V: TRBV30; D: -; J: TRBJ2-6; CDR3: CAWEAEGANVLTF; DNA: TGTGCCTGGGAGGCAGAGGGGGCCAACGTCCTGACTTTC
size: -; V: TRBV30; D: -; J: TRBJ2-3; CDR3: CAWGGSTDTQYF; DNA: TGTGCCTGGGGGGGAAGCACAGATACGCAGTATTTT
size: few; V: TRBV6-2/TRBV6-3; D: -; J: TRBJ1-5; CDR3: CASSYSGRGQPQHF; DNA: TGTGCCAGCAGTTACTCGGGGCGCGGTCAGCCCCAGCATTTT
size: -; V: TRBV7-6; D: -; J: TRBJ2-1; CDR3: CASSSKVVGGGILNEQFF; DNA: TGTGCCAGCAGCTCAAAGGTGGTTGGCGGCGGGATCTTGAATGAGCAGTTCTTC
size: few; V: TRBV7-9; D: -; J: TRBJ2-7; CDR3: CASSPPIRGRTYEQYF; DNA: TGTGCCAGCAGCCCCCCCATACGGGGGAGGACCTACGAGCAGTACTTC
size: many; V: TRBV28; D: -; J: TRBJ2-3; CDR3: CASTYSRRGRGDTQYF; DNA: TGTGCCAGCACCTATAGTAGGAGGGGGCGAGGAGATACGCAGTATTTT
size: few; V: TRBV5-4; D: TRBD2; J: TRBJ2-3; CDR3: CASSLAPSGSVTDTQYF; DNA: TGTGCCAGCAGCTTGGCTCCTAGCGGGAGCGTCACAGATACGCAGTATTTT
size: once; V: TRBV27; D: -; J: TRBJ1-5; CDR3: CASTPLSGGPQHF; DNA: TGTGCCAGCACTCCCCTTTCCGGGGGGCCCCAGCATTTT
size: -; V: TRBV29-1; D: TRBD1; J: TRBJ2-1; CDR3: CSALDRVEQFF; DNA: TGCAGCGCCCTGGACAGGGTTGAGCAGTTCTTC
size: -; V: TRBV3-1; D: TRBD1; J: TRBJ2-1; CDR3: CASSLHRPGQGSNEQFF; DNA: TGTGCCAGCAGCCTCCATCGACCGGGACAGGGTAGCAATGAGCAGTTCTTC
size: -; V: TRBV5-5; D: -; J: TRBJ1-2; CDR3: CASSLALAGVYGYTF; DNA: TGTGCCAGCAGCTTGGCCCTGGCAGGGGTATATGGCTACACCTTC
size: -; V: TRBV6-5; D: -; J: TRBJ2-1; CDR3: CASRFASGGYSYNEQFF; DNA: TGTGCCAGCAGGTTCGCATCTGGCGGGTACTCCTACAATGAGCAGTTCTTC
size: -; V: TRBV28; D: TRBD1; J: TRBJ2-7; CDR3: CASRSGQVRNEQYF; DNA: TGTGCCAGCAGGTCCGGACAGGTCAGGAACGAGCAGTACTTC
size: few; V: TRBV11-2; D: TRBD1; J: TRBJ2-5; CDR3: CASSQNRGSETQYF; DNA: TGTGCCAGCAGCCAGAACAGGGGTAGTGAGACCCAGTACTTC
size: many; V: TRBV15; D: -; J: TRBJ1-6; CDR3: CATREQVPNNSPLHF; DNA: TGTGCCACCAGAGAACAGGTTCCCAATAATTCACCCCTCCACTTT
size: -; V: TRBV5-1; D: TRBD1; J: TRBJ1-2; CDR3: CASSLGQGSGRNYGYTF; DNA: TGCGCCAGCAGCTTGGGACAGGGAAGTGGGAGAAACTATGGCTACACCTTC
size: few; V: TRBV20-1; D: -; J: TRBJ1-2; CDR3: CSAGSWGRDGYTF; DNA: TGCAGTGCTGGGAGTTGGGGCAGAGACGGCTACACCTTC